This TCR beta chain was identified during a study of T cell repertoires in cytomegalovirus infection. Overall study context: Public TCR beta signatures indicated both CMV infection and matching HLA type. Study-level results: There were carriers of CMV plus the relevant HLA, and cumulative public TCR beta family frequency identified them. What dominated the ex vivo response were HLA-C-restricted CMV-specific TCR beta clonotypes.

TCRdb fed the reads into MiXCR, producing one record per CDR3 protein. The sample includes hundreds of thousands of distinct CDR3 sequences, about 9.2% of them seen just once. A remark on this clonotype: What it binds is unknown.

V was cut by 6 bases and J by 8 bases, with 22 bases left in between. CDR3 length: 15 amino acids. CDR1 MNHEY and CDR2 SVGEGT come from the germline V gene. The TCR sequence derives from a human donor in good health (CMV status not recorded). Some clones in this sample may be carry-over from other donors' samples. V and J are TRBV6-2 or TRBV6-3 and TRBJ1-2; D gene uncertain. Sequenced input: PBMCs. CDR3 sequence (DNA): TGTGCCAGCAGAGTGGCGGCCTCCCGCGGATGGGGCTACACCTTC. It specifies CASRVAASRGWGYTF.